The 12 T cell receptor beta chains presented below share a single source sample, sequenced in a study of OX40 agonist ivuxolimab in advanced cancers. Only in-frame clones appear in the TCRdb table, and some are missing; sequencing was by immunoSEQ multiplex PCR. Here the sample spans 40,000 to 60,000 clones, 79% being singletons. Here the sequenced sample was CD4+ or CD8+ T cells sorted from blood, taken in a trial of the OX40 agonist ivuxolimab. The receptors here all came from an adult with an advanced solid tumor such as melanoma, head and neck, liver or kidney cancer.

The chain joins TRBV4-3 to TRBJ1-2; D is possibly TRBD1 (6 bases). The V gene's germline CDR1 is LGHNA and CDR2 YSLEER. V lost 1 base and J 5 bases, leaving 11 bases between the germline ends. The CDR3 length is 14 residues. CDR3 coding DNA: TGCGCCAGCAGCCAAGGGGAGGGGGGGTATGGCTACACCTTC. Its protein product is CASSQGEGGYGYTF.

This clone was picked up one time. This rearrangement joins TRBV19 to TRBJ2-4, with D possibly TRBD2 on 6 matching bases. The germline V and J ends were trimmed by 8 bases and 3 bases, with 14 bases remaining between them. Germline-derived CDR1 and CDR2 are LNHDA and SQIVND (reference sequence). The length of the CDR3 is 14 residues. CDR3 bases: TGTGCCAGTCAGACGGGGGTCGGCAAAAACATTCAGTACTTC. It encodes CASQTGVGKNIQYF.

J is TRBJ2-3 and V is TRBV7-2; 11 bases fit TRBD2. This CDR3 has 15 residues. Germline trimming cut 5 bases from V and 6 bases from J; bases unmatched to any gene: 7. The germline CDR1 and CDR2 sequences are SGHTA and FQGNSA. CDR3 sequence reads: CASSPSGGQRDTQYF. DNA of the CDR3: TGTGCCAGCAGCCCTAGCGGGGGGCAGAGGGATACGCAGTATTTT.

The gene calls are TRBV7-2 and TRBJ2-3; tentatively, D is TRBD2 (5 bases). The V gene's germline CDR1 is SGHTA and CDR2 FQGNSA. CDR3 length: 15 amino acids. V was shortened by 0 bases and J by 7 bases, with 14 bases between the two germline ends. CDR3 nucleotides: TGTGCCAGCAGCTTAGCGCGGGCGGCCCCCAATACGCAGTATTTT. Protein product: CASSLARAAPNTQYF.

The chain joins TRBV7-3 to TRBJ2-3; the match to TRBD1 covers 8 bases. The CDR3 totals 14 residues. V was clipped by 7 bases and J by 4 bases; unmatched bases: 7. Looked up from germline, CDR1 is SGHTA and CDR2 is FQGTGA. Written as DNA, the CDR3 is TGTGCCAGCAACCAACAGGGGGGCTCAGATACGCAGTATTTT. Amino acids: CASNQQGGSDTQYF.

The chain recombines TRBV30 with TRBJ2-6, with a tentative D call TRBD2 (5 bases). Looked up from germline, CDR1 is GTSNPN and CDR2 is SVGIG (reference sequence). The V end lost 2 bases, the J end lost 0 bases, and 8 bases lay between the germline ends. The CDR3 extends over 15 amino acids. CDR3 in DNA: TGTGCCTGGAGTATAGCGTACTCTGGGGCCAACGTCCTGACTTTC. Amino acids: CAWSIAYSGANVLTF.

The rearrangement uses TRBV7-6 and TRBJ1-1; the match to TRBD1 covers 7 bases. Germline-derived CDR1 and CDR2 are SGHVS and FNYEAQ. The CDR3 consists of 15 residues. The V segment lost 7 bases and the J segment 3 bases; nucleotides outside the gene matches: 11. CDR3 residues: CASTTLTGTYTEAFF. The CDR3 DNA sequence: TGTGCCAGCACCACCTTGACAGGGACTTACACTGAAGCTTTCTTT.

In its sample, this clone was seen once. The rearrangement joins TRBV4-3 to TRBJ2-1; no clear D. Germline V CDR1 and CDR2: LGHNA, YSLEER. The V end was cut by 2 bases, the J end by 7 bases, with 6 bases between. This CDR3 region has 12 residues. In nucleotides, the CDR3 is TGCGCCAGCAGCCAAACCGGGAATGAGCAGTTCTTC. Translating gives CASSQTGNEQFF.

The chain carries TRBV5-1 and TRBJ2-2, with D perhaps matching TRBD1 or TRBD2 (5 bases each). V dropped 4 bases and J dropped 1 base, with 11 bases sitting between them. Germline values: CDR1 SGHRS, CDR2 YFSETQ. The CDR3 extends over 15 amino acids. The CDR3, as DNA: TGCGCCAGCAGCGGGTCGAGGGGGAACACCGGGGAGCTGTTTTTT. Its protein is CASSGSRGNTGELFF.

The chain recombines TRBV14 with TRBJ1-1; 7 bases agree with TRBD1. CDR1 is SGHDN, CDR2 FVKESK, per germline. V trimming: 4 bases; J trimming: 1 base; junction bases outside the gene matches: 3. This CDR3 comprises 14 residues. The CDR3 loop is CASSPWTGNTEAFF. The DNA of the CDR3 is TGTGCCAGCAGCCCATGGACAGGGAACACTGAAGCTTTCTTT.

CDR3 protein: CASSTGTTGNQPQHF. For the CDR3, the DNA is TGCGCCAGCAGCACCGGGACAACGGGCAATCAGCCCCAGCATTTT. The chain couples TRBV5-1 to TRBJ1-5; a possible D gene is TRBD1 (6 bases). Trimming removed 4 bases from V and 2 bases from J, with 13 bases in between. CDR3 length equals 15 residues. Germline loops: CDR1 SGHRS, CDR2 YFSETQ.

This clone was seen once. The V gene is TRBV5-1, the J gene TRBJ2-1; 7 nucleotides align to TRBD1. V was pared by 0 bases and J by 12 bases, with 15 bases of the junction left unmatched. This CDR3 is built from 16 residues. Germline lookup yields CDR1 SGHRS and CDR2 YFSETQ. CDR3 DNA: TGCGCCAGCAGCTTGGCTTACAGGGGACAACCAACGGGGCAGTTCTTC. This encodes CASSLAYRGQPTGQFF.